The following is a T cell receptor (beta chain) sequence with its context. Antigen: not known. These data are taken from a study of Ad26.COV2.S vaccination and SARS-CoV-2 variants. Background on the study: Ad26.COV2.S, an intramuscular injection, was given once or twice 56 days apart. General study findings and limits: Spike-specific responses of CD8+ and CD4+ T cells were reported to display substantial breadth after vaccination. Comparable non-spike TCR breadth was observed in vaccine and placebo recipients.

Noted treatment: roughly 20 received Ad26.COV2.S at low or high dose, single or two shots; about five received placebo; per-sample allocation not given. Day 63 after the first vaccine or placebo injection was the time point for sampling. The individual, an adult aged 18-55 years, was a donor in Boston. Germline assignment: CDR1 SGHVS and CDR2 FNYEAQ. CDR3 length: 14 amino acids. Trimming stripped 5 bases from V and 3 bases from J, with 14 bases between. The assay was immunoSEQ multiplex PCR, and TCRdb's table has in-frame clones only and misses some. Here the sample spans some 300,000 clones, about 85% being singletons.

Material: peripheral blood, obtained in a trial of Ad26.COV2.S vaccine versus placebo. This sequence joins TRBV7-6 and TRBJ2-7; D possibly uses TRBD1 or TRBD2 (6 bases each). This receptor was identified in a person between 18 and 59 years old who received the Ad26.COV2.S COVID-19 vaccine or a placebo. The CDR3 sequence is CASSPRGLLYEQYF. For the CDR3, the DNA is TGTGCCAGCAGCCCACGGGGGCTGCTCTACGAGCAGTACTTC.